This T cell receptor beta chain originates from a study of T cell responses to AZD1222 COVID-19 vaccine. Broader study findings: Across the whole spike, CD4 TCRs peaked at regions 160-218 and 743-854.

The V gene's germline CDR1 is SGHRS and CDR2 YFSETQ. V lost 4 bases and J lost 5, with 18 bases in between. The CDR3 is 16 amino acids. Profiled with immunoSEQ multiplex PCR; TCRdb holds only in-frame clones, not every one. The sample lists 83,000 or so clones; approximately 91% were seen once. Details on this clone: Its cognate antigen is unknown.

Sequenced material: peripheral blood, taken 28 days after the second AZD1222 dose. This clonotype was sampled from an adult who received the AZD1222 COVID-19 vaccine. The gene calls are TRBV5-1 and TRBJ2-2; D is ambiguous. Written as DNA, the CDR3 is TGCGCCAGCAGCCTGGACCATCGAAGGCTAACCGGGGAGCTGTTTTTT. It specifies CASSLDHRRLTGELFF.